This T cell receptor beta chain was identified during a study of CD8 T cells in ankylosing spondylitis (dated by TCRdb to about 2017). In the study overall: To find TCR variants linked to disease, the study profiled T cell receptor beta repertoires in ankylosing spondylitis patients and healthy donors. The full study cohort comprised 20 to 25 ankylosing spondylitis patients and over a hundred healthy donors. Peripheral blood was sampled, and synovial fluid was also collected from ankylosing spondylitis patients.

V is cut back by 4 bases and J by 3 bases, with 3 bases in the junction unmatched. For CDR1 and CDR2, the germline V gene lists SGHDT and YYEEEE. Spanning cysteine to phenylalanine, the CDR3 consists of 14 amino acids. Of all the DNA, just the CDR3 is kept, 42 bases in frame from base 1. Sequencing relied on an Illumina HiSeq 2500. TCR beta libraries were prepared by quantitative 5'-RACE with molecular barcodes. As for the original processing: A new computational method, built on a probabilistic model of VDJ rearrangement, was used to identify disease-linked TCR variants. The public reads were quality trimmed at Q25 with fastp and then assembled into clones with MiXCR by TCRdb, keeping productive beta chains. CDR3 protein duplicates are merged, each entry listing the most common genes and DNA. What appears here as the V and J calls and clone size reflects TCRdb's work, not the paper's. Counted in this sample were under 550,000 distinct CDR3 sequences; 20% to 30% of them appeared once. The ten biggest clones cover under 0.9% of the sample.

This clonotype was seen only a few times. No cognate antigen has been identified for it. Base qualities are not recorded, but no much larger clone differs from it by a single base. Paper-wide results and their limitations: The disease-linked clones were reported as significantly enriched in matched synovial fluid samples from ankylosing spondylitis patients. The disease-linked clones had a CD8+ phenotype and were found at relatively low frequencies in peripheral blood. Some of the motif variants had been reported before in the synovial fluid and blood of reactive arthritis patients, a finding that suggests common disease-initiation mechanisms. A TCR beta motif of 7 or 8 highly homologous amino acid variants appeared characteristic of blood from ankylosing spondylitis patients.

Material: blood, either unsorted or a sorted T cell fraction (not recorded which). The chain is encoded by TRBV5-6 joined to TRBJ2-2, with 7 middle bases fitting TRBD1. The clonotype was recovered from a male donor with ankylosing spondylitis. The CDR3 protein is CASSPGQYTGELFF. At the DNA level, the sequence is TGTGCCAGCAGCCCGGGACAGTACACCGGGGAGCTGTTTTTT.